The table lists the clone carrying this T cell receptor (beta chain) with many counts. The V end was cut by 3 bases, the J end by 3 bases, with 11 bases between. Germline V CDR1 and CDR2: SEHNR, FQNEAQ (reference sequence). This CDR3 has 15 residues. This sample was taken from a study of human T cells and chemical hapten exposure. TCRdb passed the RACE reads through MiXCR, listing each CDR3 protein once. The sample lists 380,000 or so distinct CDR3 sequences, 4.8% occurring once. Time point in this sample: patch test 1, 2 weeks after DPC sensitization. Documented treatment: therapeutic diphenylcyclopropenone sensitization with weekly scalp DPC.

Sequenced material: whole blood, taken in connection with sensitization to the hapten diphenylcyclopropenone (DPC). The rearrangement links TRBV7-9 to TRBJ1-4; D is uncertain. The source of this sequence is a woman aged 45-65 years with alopecia areata. Some clones in this sample may be carry-over from other donors' samples. CDR3 nucleotide sequence: TGTGCCAGCAGCTTCGACGGTGGACCTAATGAAAAACTGTTTTTT. Protein: CASSFDGGPNEKLFF.